A single TCR beta chain is shown here with its context. The target antigen is unknown. J gave up 5 bases and V 4 bases, and 13 bases lay outside the gene matches. Germline CDR1 is SNHLY and CDR2 is FYNNEI. The CDR3 loop spans 16 amino acids. This record belongs to a study of cytomegalovirus exposure and HLA in healthy donors. Study-wide findings and caveats: Some V segments could not be told apart, so they were left out, TRBV6-2 and TRBV6-3 among them. Associated with HLA alleles at 0.05 false discovery rate in a later analysis were 16,951 TCR beta sequences. Cytomegalovirus association was listed for about 150 TCR beta chains.

The PCR used 60 Vbeta and 13 Jbeta primers. The assay was immunoSEQ multiplex PCR, and TCRdb's table has in-frame clones only and misses some. The table for this sample gives about 140,000 clones. This clonotype was obtained from a man aged 35 to 55 in good health and CMV-seronegative. The sample comprised PBMCs. The chain is built from TRBV2 and TRBJ2-5; 7 bases map to TRBD1. The DNA of the CDR3 is TGTGCCAGCAGTGGAAGACAGGGCGAGGGGGTTGAGACCCAGTACTTC. Amino acid sequence: CASSGRQGEGVETQYF.